This T cell receptor beta chain was profiled in a study of T cell changes during pregnancy in multiple sclerosis. The trim removed 2 bases at V and 4 bases at J, leaving 2 bases unmatched. The CDR3 runs to 14 residues. Germline V gene data show CDR1 as SGHTA and CDR2 as FQGNSA. This table comes from immunoSEQ multiplex PCR, and its TCRdb copy is limited to in-frame clones, with some not included. The sample has tens of thousands of clones, around 92% seen once. This chain links TRBV7-2 with TRBJ2-1; 7 bases are shared with TRBD2. This receptor was taken from a female donor with multiple sclerosis, enrolled in a pregnancy study. Material: peripheral blood, obtained in the first trimester of pregnancy. In nucleotides, the CDR3 is TGTGCCAGCAGCTTATCGGGGGGATACAATGAGCAGTTCTTC. Translation: CASSLSGGYNEQFF.